A single T cell receptor beta chain is shown here with its context. This entry comes from a study of blood T cell repertoires in COVID-19. Study as a whole: Samples representing acute and convalescent COVID-19 were sourced from the United States, Italy and Spain. Sample material is recorded as cDNA or gDNA derived from T cells, B-cell-depleted T cells, or PBMCs.

With 4 bases clipped from V and 0 bases from J, the junction kept 5 bases outside the gene matches. The CDR3 sequence is 17 residues long. From germline, CDR1 is SGHRS and CDR2 YFSETQ. Some clones are missing from TCRdb's copy, which holds only in-frame ones; the method was immunoSEQ multiplex PCR. The sample lists approximately 97,000 clones; roughly 90% were seen once. This rearrangement joins TRBV5-1 to TRBJ1-4; 11 bases map to TRBD1. Sequencing used peripheral blood. The TCR was taken from a woman of 80 years or more with acute or convalescent COVID-19. CDR3 DNA: TGCGCCAGCAGCGGAAGGACAGGGGGCGCAACTAATGAAAAACTGTTTTTT. Translated: CASSGRTGGATNEKLFF.